Listed below are T cell receptor beta chains from one sample, sequenced in a study of response to subunit inactivated influenza vaccine. MiXCR, applied by TCRdb to the RT-PCR reads, yields one record per CDR3 protein. The table records roughly 570,000 distinct CDR3 sequences, under 15% of them present only once. The sample here was PBMCs from blood, taken about 40 days after vaccination. All receptors come from a man in his fifties or sixties who received an inactivated influenza vaccine. The CDR3 runs from the conserved cysteine through the conserved F or W. A D gene is named only where the DNA matches it firmly. Clone size appears in some rows only: once, few, many, or a class for an expanded clone.

>TRBD1|TRBJ2-2|few|TRBV6-5
TGTGCCAGCAGTTACTCCCGACAGGGGGGCACCGGGGAGCTGTTTTTT
CASSYSRQGGTGELFF
>TRBD2|TRBJ2-3|-|TRBV4-2
TGTGCCAGCAGCCGTCTAGCGGGACTCACAGATACGCAGTATTTT
CASSRLAGLTDTQYF
>TRBD1|TRBJ1-1|-|TRBV10-2
TGCGCCAGCAGTGGGACAGGGTGGTTAGGGAACACTGAAGCTTTCTTT
CASSGTGWLGNTEAFF
>TRBD1|TRBJ1-5|-|TRBV29-1
TGCAGCGTACGACAGGGAAGGAATCAGCCCCAGCATTTT
CSVRQGRNQPQHF
>TRBD2|TRBJ2-7|-|TRBV12-3/TRBV12-4
TGTGCCAGCAACCAAGCGGGGGGGCTTTACTACGAGCAGTACTTC
CASNQAGGLYYEQYF
>-|TRBJ1-1|few|TRBV6-1
TGTGCCAGCAGTGCCGGGACCTGGCTGAACACTGAAGCTTTCTTT
CASSAGTWLNTEAFF
>-|TRBJ2-1|few|TRBV4-2
TGTGCCAGCAGCCAAGCAGGTATCTACAATGAGCAGTTCTTC
CASSQAGIYNEQFF
>TRBD1|TRBJ2-1|-|TRBV2
TGTGCCAGCATGTTACAGGGGCTTAACAACAATGAGCAGTTCTTC
CASMLQGLNNNEQFF
>-|TRBJ2-1|few|TRBV15
TGTGCCACCAGCAGGTCCGGACTATCCGGGGCCCATGAGCAGTTCTTC
CATSRSGLSGAHEQFF
>TRBD1|TRBJ2-1|many|TRBV12-3/TRBV12-4
TGTGCCAGCAGTGACAGGGGGCCATACAATGAGCAGTTCTTC
CASSDRGPYNEQFF
>TRBD2|TRBJ2-3|few|TRBV28
TGTGCCAGCAGTGAAGGACTAGCGGTGGGCACAGATACGCAGTATTTT
CASSEGLAVGTDTQYF
>-|TRBJ2-7|few|TRBV11-2
TGTGCCAGCAGCTTTTCATGGGGGGGCCACTACGAGCAGTACTTC
CASSFSWGGHYEQYF
>TRBD2|TRBJ2-1|-|TRBV24-1
TGTGCCACCAGTGATTTTAGCGCGGGAGGCTCCTACAATGAGCAGTTCTTC
CATSDFSAGGSYNEQFF
>TRBD1|TRBJ2-6|few|TRBV12-3/TRBV12-4
TGTGCCAGCAGGGGACAGGTGAGCTCTGGGGCCAACGTCCTGACTTTC
CASRGQVSSGANVLTF
>TRBD2|TRBJ2-7|few|TRBV24-1
TGTGCCACCAGTGGGCTAGCGGAGAGACGGCAGTACTTC
CATSGLAERRQYF
>-|TRBJ1-5|-|TRBV12-3/TRBV12-4
TGTGCCAGCAGTTTAGTCGGTGTGTATAGCAATCAGCCCCAGCATTTT
CASSLVGVYSNQPQHF
>-|TRBJ2-7|many|TRBV28
TGTGCCAGCATGTCGTCTAGCCGGTCCTACGAGCAGTACTTC
CASMSSSRSYEQYF
>-|TRBJ2-7|few|TRBV7-2
TGTGCCAGCAGCGTCTCTAGATACGAGCAGTACTTC
CASSVSRYEQYF
>-|TRBJ1-1|many|TRBV10-3
TGTGCCATCAGTAACCCGCAGGGGACGAACACTGAAGCTTTCTTT
CAISNPQGTNTEAFF
>TRBD1|TRBJ1-1|-|TRBV6-1
TGTGCCAGCAGTCAATCCACAGGGGGCGTGAGCACTGAAGCTTTCTTT
CASSQSTGGVSTEAFF
>-|TRBJ2-1|-|TRBV7-9
TGTGCCAGCAGCTCAATAGCAGAAAATCCCTACAATGAGCAGTTCTTC
CASSSIAENPYNEQFF
>-|TRBJ1-3|-|TRBV5-1
TGCGCCAGCAGCTTGGAACAGGCCTCTGGAAACACCATATATTTT
CASSLEQASGNTIYF
>-|TRBJ2-2|-|TRBV28
TGTGCCAGTAGTTTATCGACGAAGGGCACCGGGGAGCTGTTTTTT
CASSLSTKGTGELFF
>-|TRBJ1-6|few|TRBV20-1
TGCAGTGCTAGTAGGAGTGCGAGGGGAACAGGGTCACCCCTCCACTTT
CSASRSARGTGSPLHF
>-|TRBJ1-5|few|TRBV28
TGTGCCAGCAGTTCGGCAGGTCGTCAGCCCCAGCATTTT
CASSSAGRQPQHF
>TRBD1|TRBJ1-5|-|TRBV7-2
TGTGCCAGCAGCTTGCAGGGGGCAGGGGGTCAGCCCCAGCATTTT
CASSLQGAGGQPQHF
>TRBD1|TRBJ2-1|-|TRBV5-1
TGCGCCAGCAGCTTGGTTGGCAGGGGGCGATACAATGAGCAGTTCTTC
CASSLVGRGRYNEQFF
>TRBD2|TRBJ2-3|few|TRBV5-1
TGCGCCAGCAGCTTGGCGACTAGCGAGAATACGCAGTATTTT
CASSLATSENTQYF
>-|TRBJ2-6|-|TRBV3-1
TGTGCCAGCAGCCAAGATATGGGGGCTGGGGCCAACGTCCTGACTTTC
CASSQDMGAGANVLTF
>-|TRBJ2-5|many|TRBV5-6
TGTGCCAGCAGCTTGTTACAGCAAGAGACCCAGTACTTC
CASSLLQQETQYF
>TRBD1|TRBJ1-1|few|TRBV6-2/TRBV6-3
TGTGCCAGCAGTAGCAGGGGGCGCACTGAAGCTTTCTTT
CASSSRGRTEAFF
>-|TRBJ1-5|-|TRBV28
TGTGCCAGCAGGTACCTACAGGGATCTTACAATCAGCCCCAGCATTTT
CASRYLQGSYNQPQHF
>TRBD2|TRBJ2-3|few|TRBV27
TGTGCCAGCAGTCGACTGGGGGGGGATACGCAGTATTTT
CASSRLGGDTQYF
>TRBD2|TRBJ2-7|many|TRBV20-1
TGCAGTGCCACCGAGCGGGGTATCGGGTACGAGCAGTACTTC
CSATERGIGYEQYF
>-|TRBJ2-6|-|TRBV10-3
TGTGCCATCAGTGAGTCGACCAGACAACTGAGCTCTGGGGCCAACGTCCTGACTTTC
CAISESTRQLSSGANVLTF
>TRBD1|TRBJ2-5|few|TRBV15
TGTGCCACCAGCAGCGACAGGGTTTTGGAGACCCAGTACTTC
CATSSDRVLETQYF
>-|TRBJ2-7|many|TRBV7-2
TGTGCCAGCAGCTTAACCCCCGGGACCAACGAGCAGTACTTC
CASSLTPGTNEQYF
>-|TRBJ2-5|-|TRBV30
TGTGCCTGGAGTTGGGTCAGGGGATATCAAGAGACCCAGTACTTC
CAWSWVRGYQETQYF
>-|TRBJ2-2|few|TRBV12-3/TRBV12-4
TGTGCCAGCAGTTTGACAGGCCTCAAGAACACCGGGGAGCTGTTTTTT
CASSLTGLKNTGELFF
>TRBD1|TRBJ1-6|-|TRBV12-3/TRBV12-4
TGTGCCAGCAGCAAGACAGGGGACTCACCCCTCCACTTT
CASSKTGDSPLHF
>TRBD1|TRBJ2-4|few|TRBV29-1
TGCAGCGATACCGGGACAGGGGGCGCCCAAGCCAAAAACATTCAGTACTTC
CSDTGTGGAQAKNIQYF
>TRBD2|TRBJ2-1|-|TRBV6-2/TRBV6-3
TGTGCCAGCAGTCCCATCGTAGCGGGAGGGCCGGAGGGGTTCTTC
CASSPIVAGGPEGFF
>-|TRBJ1-6|few|TRBV29-1
TGCAGCGTTGAACTGACAGGTGGTTCACCCCTCCACTTT
CSVELTGGSPLHF
>-|TRBJ2-5|few|TRBV7-9
TGTGCCAGCAGTCCCCCCCACCAAGAGACCCAGTACTTC
CASSPPHQETQYF
>-|TRBJ2-4|-|TRBV12-3/TRBV12-4
TGTGCCAGCAGTTTAGGTGACGAAGCCATTCAGTACTTC
CASSLGDEAIQYF
>-|TRBJ1-1|-|TRBV28
TGTGCCAGCACGGGGGGTCGGGGAGCTTTCTTT
CASTGGRGAFF
>-|TRBJ2-2|few|TRBV29-1
TGCAGCGTTGAAGCGGGCAGCACACCCGGGGAGCTGTTTTTT
CSVEAGSTPGELFF